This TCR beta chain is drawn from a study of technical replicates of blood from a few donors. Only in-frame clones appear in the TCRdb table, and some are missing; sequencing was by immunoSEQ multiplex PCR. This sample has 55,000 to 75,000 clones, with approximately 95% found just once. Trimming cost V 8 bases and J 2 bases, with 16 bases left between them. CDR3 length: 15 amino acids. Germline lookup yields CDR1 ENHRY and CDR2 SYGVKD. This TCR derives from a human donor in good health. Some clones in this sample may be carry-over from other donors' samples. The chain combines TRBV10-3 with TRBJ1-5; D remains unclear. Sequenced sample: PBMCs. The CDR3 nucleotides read TGTGCCATCGGAGCAGACCGATCTCGCAATCAGCCCCAGCATTTT. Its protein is CAIGADRSRNQPQHF.